Each of the 28 T cell receptor beta chains below was sequenced from the same sample in a study of OX40 agonist ivuxolimab in advanced cancers. Method: immunoSEQ multiplex PCR; TCRdb's copy keeps in-frame clones and lacks some. This repertoire shows roughly 16,000 clones, approximately 86% found once; its top ten account for 3% to 4.5%. This specimen was CD4+ or CD8+ T cells sorted from blood, taken in a trial of the OX40 agonist ivuxolimab. These receptors all stem from an adult with an advanced solid tumor such as melanoma, head and neck, liver or kidney cancer.

The chain joins TRBV27 to TRBJ2-3; 9 bases match TRBD2. The CDR3 totals 15 residues. The trim removed 7 bases at V and 2 bases at J, leaving 7 bases unmatched. The germline V gene encodes CDR1 MNHEY and CDR2 SMNVEV (reference sequence). Here the CDR3 DNA reads TGTGCCAGCACCCGACTAGCGGCACTCACAGATACGCAGTATTTT. This encodes CASTRLAALTDTQYF.

The genes are TRBV5-6 and TRBJ1-3, with a possible D match to TRBD1 (5 bases). V shed 4 bases and J shed 0 bases, with 8 bases lying between them. Germline CDR1 reads SGHDT; CDR2 reads YYEEEE. This CDR3 region has 14 residues. Written as DNA, the CDR3 is TGTGCCAGCAGCCGGGACGTCTCTGGAAACACCATATATTTT. It codes for CASSRDVSGNTIYF.

This clone was observed a single time. The V gene is TRBV11-1, the J gene TRBJ1-5; D gene unclear. V lost 4 bases and J 8 bases, leaving 18 bases between the germline ends. The CDR3 is 15 residues long. CDR1 SGHAT and CDR2 FQDESV come from the germline V gene (reference sequence). The CDR3: CASSSGRISAKPQHF. The DNA of the CDR3 is TGTGCCAGCAGCTCCGGCCGTATCAGCGCAAAGCCCCAGCATTTT.

This clone was seen only a few times. This rearrangement joins TRBV27 to TRBJ2-7, with TRBD2 matching over 10 bases. V lost 3 bases, J lost 0 bases, and 5 bases stayed unmatched. This CDR3 has 16 residues. Germline lookup yields CDR1 MNHEY and CDR2 SMNVEV (reference sequence). The CDR3 loop is CASSLASGGASYEQYF. In nucleotides, the CDR3 is TGTGCCAGCAGTTTGGCTAGCGGGGGTGCCTCCTACGAGCAGTACTTC.

The rearrangement joins TRBV2 to TRBJ2-1; D gene uncertain. Germline lookup yields CDR1 SNHLY and CDR2 FYNNEI. Trimming pared 2 bases from V and 10 bases from J, leaving 18 bases between. The CDR3 runs to 15 residues. CDR3 coding DNA: TGTGCCAGCAGTGAAACGTCGACTCTCTACCGGGAGCAGTTCTTC. Translated, it gives CASSETSTLYREQFF.

The chain employs TRBV21-1 and TRBJ2-1; the table assigns TRBD2, which was not confirmed against the DNA. TRBV21-1 is a pseudogene. The CDR3 totals 15 residues. As DNA, the CDR3 is TGTGCCAGCAGTTACAATAGCGGTACCTACAATGAGCAGTTCTTC. This translates into CASSYNSGTYNEQFF.

This clone was counted only a few times. V and J are TRBV27 and TRBJ2-2, with D possibly TRBD2 on 7 matching bases. This CDR3 contains 15 residues. V was trimmed by 6 bases and J by 1 base, leaving 12 bases between them. Germline V lookup: CDR1 MNHEY, CDR2 SMNVEV (reference sequence). The CDR3 protein is CASSWGGLNTGELFF. Here the CDR3 DNA reads TGTGCCAGCAGCTGGGGGGGCTTGAACACCGGGGAGCTGTTTTTT.

This chain joins TRBV5-1 and TRBJ2-3, with TRBD2 matching over 10 bases. CDR1 is SGHRS and CDR2 is YFSETQ in the germline V gene. The CDR3 covers 15 residues. Trimming at V came to 3 bases and at J to 5 bases, leaving 6 bases not matched to a gene. The CDR3 loop reads CASSSSGRGGDTQYF. In nucleotides, the CDR3 is TGCGCCAGCAGCTCCAGCGGGAGGGGTGGAGATACGCAGTATTTT.

The CDR3 DNA reads as TGTGCCAGCAGCCGAGGGGGCGACACCGGGGAGCTGTTTTTT. This translates into CASSRGGDTGELFF. The chain combines TRBV27 with TRBJ2-2, with 7 bases fitting TRBD1. Germline V lookup: CDR1 MNHEY, CDR2 SMNVEV (reference sequence). Trimming cost V 6 bases and J 3 bases; bases outside gene matches: 4. There are 14 residues in the CDR3.

In nucleotides, the CDR3 is TGTGCCAGCAGCCTACAGGGATGGGGTGAAAAACTGTTTTTT. Amino acids: CASSLQGWGEKLFF. This chain uses TRBV7-8 with TRBJ1-4; tentative D call: TRBD1 (6 bases). With 5 bases removed from V and 7 bases from J, the gap between germline ends came to 14 bases. Germline V gene sequence: CDR1 SGHVS, CDR2 FQNEAQ. The CDR3 runs 14 residues. Full variable domain (remainder filled in from reference TRBV7-8 and TRBJ1-4): GAGVSQSPRYKVAKRGQDVALRCDPISGHVSLFWYQQALGQGPEFLTYFQNEAQLDKSGLPSDRFFAERPEGSVSTLKIQRTQQEDSAVYLCASSLQGWGEKLFFGSGTQLSVL.

This clone was recorded only once. CDR3 residues: CASSDPQLGDQPQHF. For the CDR3, the DNA is TGTGCCAGCAGTGACCCCCAACTAGGCGATCAGCCCCAGCATTTT. The chain combines TRBV25-1 with TRBJ1-5; D unresolved. The CDR3 sequence is 15 residues long. Germline V gives CDR1 MGHDK, CDR2 SYGVNS. V shed 3 bases and J shed 5 bases, with 14 bases lying between them. The variable domain in full, completed from reference TRBV25-1 and TRBJ1-5, reads EADIYQTPRYLVIGTGKKITLECSQTMGHDKMYWYQQDPGMELHLIHYSYGVNSTEKGDLSSESTVSRIRTEHFPLTLESARPSHTSQYLCASSDPQLGDQPQHFGDGTRLSIL.

The chain couples TRBV9 to TRBJ2-7, with TRBD2 matching 8 bases. With V trimmed by 4 bases and J by 3 bases, 6 bases remained unmatched. This CDR3 comprises 14 residues. Germline V gene data show CDR1 as SGDLS and CDR2 as YYNGEE. CDR3 residues: CASSPGGLFYEQYF. In DNA, the CDR3 is TGTGCCAGCAGCCCGGGAGGGCTTTTCTACGAGCAGTACTTC.

The chain links TRBV18 to TRBJ1-3; D remains ambiguous. The germline V gene encodes CDR1 KGHSH and CDR2 LQKENI. The CDR3 extends over 16 amino acids. The ends were cut back, 5 bases at V and 1 base at J, with 15 bases in the middle. CDR3 residues: CASSSKLIESGNTIYF. The DNA for the CDR3 is TGTGCCAGCTCATCGAAATTGATTGAGTCTGGAAACACCATATATTTT.

This rearrangement joins TRBV5-4 to TRBJ2-5; 9 bases are shared with TRBD1. Germline V lookup: CDR1 SGHNT, CDR2 YYREEE (reference sequence). There are 16 residues in the CDR3. J was trimmed by 4 bases and V by 3 bases; bases with no gene match: 10. For the CDR3, the DNA is TGTGCCAGCAGCTCAAGGAGGACAGGGGATGGAGAGACCCAGTACTTC. Translating gives CASSSRRTGDGETQYF.

This chain connects TRBV5-1 to TRBJ2-2; 7 bases line up with TRBD2. V shed 3 bases and J 1 base; nucleotides not matched to a gene: 6. Germline CDR1 SGHRS, CDR2 YFSETQ. The CDR3 contains 16 residues. The chain's CDR3 is CASSYESGVNTGELFF. For the CDR3, the DNA is TGCGCCAGCAGCTACGAAAGCGGGGTGAACACCGGGGAGCTGTTTTTT.

This clone was observed once. The chain uses TRBV7-2 and TRBJ1-6, with D perhaps matching TRBD1 (6 bases). The CDR3 runs to 15 residues. V gave up 3 bases and J gave up 6 bases, with 12 bases separating them. Germline loops: CDR1 SGHTA, CDR2 FQGNSA. The CDR3 region has the DNA TGTGCCAGCAGCTTTAAACAGGGACTTAATTCACCCCTCCACTTT. Its protein product is CASSFKQGLNSPLHF.

Written as DNA, the CDR3 is TGTGCCAGCAGCTTAAGAGCGGGAGGTTTCGGGGAGCTGTTTTTT. It is translated as CASSLRAGGFGELFF. The genes are TRBV7-3 and TRBJ2-2, with 9 bases matching TRBD2. The V and J ends lost 1 base and 7 bases, in that order; junction bases with no gene match: 4. Germline V lookup: CDR1 SGHTA, CDR2 FQGTGA. The CDR3 is 15 residues long.

The V and J genes are TRBV6-6 and TRBJ1-5, with D unresolved. The CDR3 totals 14 residues. Trimming cost V 8 bases and J 1 base, with 12 bases left between them. Germline V gene sequence: CDR1 MNHNY, CDR2 SVGAGI (reference sequence). CDR3 nucleotide sequence: TGTGCCAGCCTACCCCTGGGCAGCAATCAGCCCCAGCATTTT. This sequence encodes CASLPLGSNQPQHF.

The chain recombines TRBV11-3 with TRBJ2-7; D unclear. Trimming took off 3 bases at V and 6 bases at J, with 12 bases between the two ends. The CDR3 is 13 amino acids. The germline V gene has CDR1 SGHNT and CDR2 YENEEA. CDR3 DNA sequence: TGTGCCAGCAGCTTGGGCTACGGATCCGAGCAGTACTTC. This gives the protein CASSLGYGSEQYF.

V usage is TRBV7-9 and J usage is TRBJ2-1; D gene ambiguous. Deletions cut 5 bases from V and 8 bases from J, with 13 bases between. Germline V lookup: CDR1 SEHNR, CDR2 FQNEAQ (reference sequence). This CDR3 spans 13 amino acids. CDR3 nucleotide sequence: TGTGCCAGCAGCGTTACAGAGGACCATGAGCAGTTCTTC. Its protein is CASSVTEDHEQFF.

There are a few counts of this clone. The V call is TRBV16, the J call TRBJ2-7; no reliable D call. CDR1 and CDR2 (germline): KGHSY, FQNENV. The V end lost 3 bases, the J end lost 4 bases, and 4 bases lay between the germline ends. CDR3 length: 11 residues. The CDR3 loop is CASSHGYEQYF. Written as DNA, the CDR3 is TGTGCCAGCAGCCATGGGTACGAGCAGTACTTC.

The chain recombines TRBV28 with TRBJ1-2; maybe TRBD1 (6 bases). The germline CDR1 and CDR2 sequences are MDHEN and SYDVKM. V was cut by 3 bases and J by 8 bases, with 10 bases left in between. The CDR3 extends over 12 amino acids. CDR3 region: CASSFDRYGYTF. In DNA form, the CDR3 reads TGTGCCAGCAGTTTCGACAGGTACGGCTACACCTTC.

As concerns this clone: Different DNA sequences within this sample yield the same CDR3. The chain links TRBV4-2 to TRBJ1-5; D might be TRBD1 (5 bases). V lost 1 base to trimming and J lost 6 bases, with 7 bases between them. This CDR3 comprises 13 residues. CDR1 is LGHNA and CDR2 is YNFKEQ in the germline V gene. In DNA form, the CDR3 reads TGTGCCAGCAGCCAAGCTAGGGGTCAGCCCCAGCATTTT. This translates into CASSQARGQPQHF.

This clone appeared a single time. V gene TRBV5-6 combines with J gene TRBJ2-4; possibly TRBD1 for D (6 bases). CDR3 length: 17 amino acids. Trimming took 5 bases from V and 2 from J, leaving 20 bases between them. Germline loops: CDR1 SGHDT, CDR2 YYEEEE. This CDR3 is CASRSTGFQGSKNIQYF. The CDR3 nucleotides read TGTGCCAGCAGATCCACCGGGTTCCAGGGGTCCAAAAACATTCAGTACTTC. The entire variable domain, with the rest obtained from reference TRBV5-6 and TRBJ2-4, is as follows: DAGVTQSPTHLIKTRGQQVTLRCSPKSGHDTVSWYQQALGQGPQFIFQYYEEEERQRGNFPDRFSGHQFPNYSSELNVNALLLGDSALYLCASRSTGFQGSKNIQYFGAGTRLSVL.

CDR3 region: CASSQPRTGHNSPLHF. The CDR3 bases are TGCGCCAGCAGCCAACCTCGAACGGGCCATAATTCACCCCTCCACTTT. The chain is built from TRBV4-1 and TRBJ1-6; no definite D call. Germline V gene lookup returns CDR1 MGHRA and CDR2 YSYEKL. This CDR3 has 16 amino acids. The V and J ends lost 2 bases and 5 bases respectively, with 13 bases between them.

The chain couples TRBV11-2 to TRBJ2-1, with D possibly being TRBD2 (5 bases). The CDR3 spans 17 residues. Deletions cut 1 base from V and 4 bases from J, with 17 bases between. Germline CDR1 is SGHAT and CDR2 is FQNNGV. The CDR3 DNA reads TGTGCCAGCAGCTTAGTCTGGAGTAGCGTCCCGTACAATGAGCAGTTCTTC. This encodes CASSLVWSSVPYNEQFF.

V gene TRBV7-9 combines with J gene TRBJ2-7; tentatively, D is TRBD1 or TRBD2 (6 bases each). This CDR3 contains 16 residues. Germline V gene lookup returns CDR1 SEHNR and CDR2 FQNEAQ (reference sequence). Trimming cost V 5 bases and J 4 bases, with 21 bases left between them. The CDR3 reads CASSEIVKGGGYEQYF. The CDR3 region has the DNA TGTGCCAGCAGCGAAATCGTGAAGGGGGGAGGTTACGAGCAGTACTTC.

The genes are TRBV5-1 and TRBJ1-4; possible D gene TRBD1, 6 bases. Germline CDR1 SGHRS, CDR2 YFSETQ. Trimming took off 0 bases at V and 6 bases at J, with 15 bases between the two ends. CDR3 size: 16 residues. CDR3 sequence (DNA): TGCGCCAGCAGCTTGGGCGGTGGGGGCGGGGATGAAAAACTGTTTTTT. It is translated as CASSLGGGGGDEKLFF.